The rows below give T cell receptor beta chains drawn from one sample of a study of CD8 T cells in Susac syndrome. TCRdb redid the calling of the immunoSEQ multiplex PCR reads with MiXCR, one entry per CDR3 protein. This table holds a few hundred thousand distinct CDR3 sequences, approximately 90% found once. Specimen: CD8+ T cells from PBMCs. The receptors originated from a human donor with multiple sclerosis. The CDR3 runs from the conserved cysteine through the conserved F or W. The D gene is left open where the match is weak. Part of the rows lack a size; the others show once, few, many or a class for expanded clones.

TRBV6-2/TRBV6-3	-	TRBJ1-5	-	TGTGCCACCGGCGGGGGAGGGACCTCATACCAGCCCCAGCATTTT	CATGGGGTSYQPQHF
TRBV27	-	TRBJ2-1	TRBD2	TGTGCCAGCAGTTTATCCGGGGGGTACAATGAGCAGTTCTTC	CASSLSGGYNEQFF
TRBV19	-	TRBJ2-7	-	TGTGCCAGCCGGGACTGGGGTTACGAGCAGTACTTC	CASRDWGYEQYF
TRBV24-1	once	TRBJ1-1	-	TGTGCCACCTCGACACCATTGAACACTGAAGCTTTCTTT	CATSTPLNTEAFF
TRBV4-3	-	TRBJ2-2	-	TGCGCCAGCAGCCAAGATGGGACTCAGACAGGGTGGGCCGGGGAGCTGTTTTTT	CASSQDGTQTGWAGELFF
TRBV27	-	TRBJ1-1	TRBD1	TGTGCCAGCAGTCTAACCGGACAGGGGGTGAGCACTGAAGCTTTCTTT	CASSLTGQGVSTEAFF
TRBV13	-	TRBJ2-7	TRBD1	TGTGCCAGCAGTCTGGAGGACAGGGGGTTCTACGAGCAGTACTTC	CASSLEDRGFYEQYF
TRBV10-2	-	TRBJ1-6	-	TGCGCCAGCAGTGAGGGGGATTCACCCCTCCACTTT	CASSEGDSPLHF
TRBV11-1	-	TRBJ1-5	-	TGTGCCAGCAGGGAGAGGGGGTCAACCTCTCATAGCGATAGCAATCAGCCCCAGCATTTT	CASRERGSTSHSDSNQPQHF
TRBV24-1	-	TRBJ1-2	TRBD1	TGTGCCACCAGTGACGGCGACAGGGGTAGGTGCTATGGCTACACCTTC	CATSDGDRGRCYGYTF
TRBV30	-	TRBJ2-4	TRBD2	TGTGCCTGCTGGGGGGGAGCCAAAAACATTCAGTACTTC	CACWGGAKNIQYF
TRBV27	-	TRBJ2-1	TRBD1	TGTGCCAGCAGTTTACAGGGGGTGCACAATGAGCAGTTCTTC	CASSLQGVHNEQFF
TRBV9	-	TRBJ1-2	-	TGTGCCAGCAGCGCAAGTGGGGACACCCGTGGCTACACCTTC	CASSASGDTRGYTF
TRBV3-1	-	TRBJ2-6	TRBD2	TGTGCCAGCAGCCAAACGCGGGGGTCCCGTAGTGGGGCCAACGTCCTGACTTTC	CASSQTRGSRSGANVLTF
TRBV9	once	TRBJ2-2	-	TGTGCCAGCAGCGTTAACCCGAGGGAGCTGTTTTTT	CASSVNPRELFF
TRBV30	-	TRBJ1-1	-	TGTGCCTGGAGTAGTTTAGGGGGCACTGAAGCTTTCTTT	CAWSSLGGTEAFF
TRBV7-3	once	TRBJ2-5	TRBD2	TGTGCCAGCAGCTCCGGGACTAGCGGGAGGGAAGAGACCCAGTACTTC	CASSSGTSGREETQYF
TRBV15	-	TRBJ1-1	TRBD1	TGTGCCACCAGCGGTCTACAGGGGAGCACTGAAGCTTTCTTT	CATSGLQGSTEAFF
TRBV2	once	TRBJ1-3	TRBD1	TGTGCCAGCAGTGGACCCACAGGGGCGAGCTCTGGAAACACCATATATTTT	CASSGPTGASSGNTIYF
TRBV12-3/TRBV12-4	-	TRBJ2-3	TRBD1	TGTGCCAGCAGTGACCTAGGGACAGGGGTAGCCGATACGCAGTATTTT	CASSDLGTGVADTQYF
TRBV7-9	once	TRBJ2-5	-	TGTGCCAGCACCCCCGGGACAATAGAGACCCAGTACTTC	CASTPGTIETQYF
TRBV6-1	-	TRBJ2-1	TRBD2	TGTGCCAGCAGTGAACTAGCGGGAGATGGAAGCGACGAGCAGTTCTTC	CASSELAGDGSDEQFF
TRBV20-1	-	TRBJ2-7	TRBD1	TGCAGTGCGCAAAACTTACAGGGGTACGAGCAGTACTTC	CSAQNLQGYEQYF
TRBV3-1	-	TRBJ2-4	TRBD2	TGTGCCAGCAGCCAAGGGCTAGCGGGGGACAAAAACATTCAGTACTTC	CASSQGLAGDKNIQYF
TRBV10-2	once	TRBJ1-1	TRBD1	TGCGCCAGCAGTGGGACAGACAGGGCCACTGAAGCTTTCTTT	CASSGTDRATEAFF
TRBV6-2/TRBV6-3	-	TRBJ1-1	TRBD1	TGTGCCAGCACCGACGACAGGGTGAACACTGAAGCTTTCTTT	CASTDDRVNTEAFF
TRBV5-6	-	TRBJ2-7	TRBD1	TGTGCCAGCAGCAACCTTAGACAGGGGTCCTACGAGCAGTACTTC	CASSNLRQGSYEQYF
TRBV19	-	TRBJ1-1	-	TGTGCCAGTAGTATAGGGGAACACATGAACACTGAAGCTTTCTTT	CASSIGEHMNTEAFF
TRBV3-1	-	TRBJ1-5	-	TGTGCCAGCAGCCAACTGGGGGGGAATCAGCCCCAGCATTTT	CASSQLGGNQPQHF
TRBV19	-	TRBJ2-5	TRBD2	TGTGCCAGTAGGGGACTAGCGGGACCTTCGGGGGAGACCCAGTACTTC	CASRGLAGPSGETQYF
TRBV4-1	-	TRBJ2-1	-	TGCGCCAGCAGCCAAGATTTGACCCCAAGCATCGAGCAGTTCTTC	CASSQDLTPSIEQFF
TRBV7-2	-	TRBJ2-4	-	TGTGCCAGCAGCCCGTGGGTCCAGTCCAGGGGAACCAAAAACATTCAGTACTTC	CASSPWVQSRGTKNIQYF
TRBV7-9	-	TRBJ2-7	-	TGTGCCAGCAGCCCATGGGAGGAACACCGCTCCTACGAGCAGTACTTC	CASSPWEEHRSYEQYF
TRBV19	-	TRBJ1-1	-	TGTGCCAGTAGGCGCGGGGGGCACATCACTGAAGCTTTCTTT	CASRRGGHITEAFF
TRBV30	-	TRBJ2-5	-	TGTGCCTGGATCGGAGGTCGGGGCGGGGAGTACTTC	CAWIGGRGGEYF
TRBV19	-	TRBJ1-1	TRBD1	TGTGCCAGTAGAAAACAGGGGAAAGGGGCTTTCTTT	CASRKQGKGAFF
TRBV2	-	TRBJ1-5	-	TGTGCCAGCAGTGACAGGGATTACAATCAGCCCCAGCATTTT	CASSDRDYNQPQHF
TRBV9	-	TRBJ1-2	TRBD1	TGTGCCAGCAGCCCTTACTCCGGGACAGGCACCGTTGACTATGGCTACACCTTC	CASSPYSGTGTVDYGYTF